This TCR beta chain was captured by sequencing in a study of CD8+CD57+ T cells in acquired aplastic anemia. Background on the study: Recorded DNA amounts for sorted CD4+ and CD8+ cells had an average of approximately 3 ug.

CD8+CD57+ cell expansion, shown by flow cytometry, had occurred in the patients selected for sequencing. Severe acquired aplastic anemia was the diagnosis recorded for all patients. None of the patients had been given any therapy when their blood was sampled. Study results and caveats: Sharing between patients and controls was observed for around 30 CD8+ CDR3 sequences.

In this sample, this clonotype turned up many times. Its antigen is not identified. Germline assignment: CDR1 MNHNS and CDR2 SASEGT. Losses at the gene ends were 7 bases for V and 10 bases for J; bases not matched to a gene: 10. The CDR3 sequence is 13 residues long. CDR3 and TCR beta VDJ profiling relied on a genomic DNA template. Using its own MiXCR run on the reads, TCRdb lists one record per CDR3 protein. The data hold around 50,000 distinct CDR3 sequences, with roughly 60% observed a single time. The genes are TRBV6-1 and TRBJ1-1; the match to TRBD1 covers 9 bases. The sample comprised sorted CD4+, CD8+, or CD8+CD57+ T cells (not recorded which) from PBMCs. This receptor was taken from a human donor with aplastic anemia. The CDR3 DNA follows: TGTGCCAGCACCTTCGAGGGGACAGGGCGAGCTTTCTTT. This translates into CASTFEGTGRAFF.